Shown below are 4 T cell receptor beta chains from a single sample sequenced in a study of graft-versus-host responses after intestinal transplantation. No antigen has been assigned to these receptors. Clones were sequenced by immunoSEQ multiplex PCR, and TCRdb holds only the in-frame ones, with some missing. The repertoire holds 75,000 to 100,000 clones, around 90% seen once, with roughly 0.17% in the top ten. The specimen was unstimulated CD4+ T cells sorted from spleen or lymph node cells, collected before intestinal transplant. These receptor sequences come from a human donor who received an intestinal transplant.

This clone was seen a single time. This rearrangement joins TRBV9 to TRBJ2-1; 9 nucleotides line up with TRBD2. V gave up 6 bases and J gave up 9 bases; unmatched junction bases: 13. This CDR3 contains 15 residues. Germline V gene sequence: CDR1 SGDLS, CDR2 YYNGEE. CDR3 amino acids: CASNSLRGGVGEQFF. The CDR3 DNA sequence: TGTGCCAGCAACTCCTTGCGGGGGGGCGTCGGTGAGCAGTTCTTC.

V usage is TRBV9 and J usage is TRBJ1-2; D is possibly TRBD1 (6 bases). The CDR3 runs to 15 residues. The germline V and J ends were trimmed by 0 bases and 2 bases, with 11 bases remaining between them. CDR1 and CDR2 (germline): SGDLS, YYNGEE. CDR3 nucleotide sequence: TGTGCCAGCAGCGTAGAGGGGGGGGTAAACTATGGCTACACCTTC. This translates into CASSVEGGVNYGYTF. The full variable domain, its missing parts supplied by reference TRBV9 and TRBJ1-2, is DSGVTQTPKHLITATGQRVTLRCSPRSGDLSVYWYQQSLDQGLQFLIQYYNGEERAKGNILERFSAQQFPDLHSELNLSSLELGDSALYFCASSVEGGVNYGYTFGSGTRLTVV.

The V call is TRBV2, the J call TRBJ1-1; TRBD1 might be the D (5 bases). The V gene lost 0 bases and the J gene lost 6 bases, with 11 bases spanning the gap. In germline, CDR1 is SNHLY, CDR2 FYNNEI. This CDR3 has 14 residues. The DNA for the CDR3 is TGTGCCAGCAGTGAAGCCGGGGGGAGAGCTGAAGCTTTCTTT. Translation gives CASSEAGGRAEAFF.

This clone has a single count. Other DNA sequences within the sample encode an identical CDR3. The chain recombines TRBV14 with TRBJ2-3, with D maybe TRBD1 (5 bases). The CDR3 contains 13 residues. V shed 1 base and J shed 5 bases, with 7 bases lying between them. Germline CDR1 reads SGHDN; CDR2 reads FVKESK. The CDR3 protein is CASSQGRGDTQYF. The CDR3 DNA sequence: TGTGCCAGCAGCCAAGGAAGGGGAGATACGCAGTATTTT.